Following are 27 T cell receptor beta chains from one sample sequenced in a study. TCRdb re-derived calls from the RT-PCR reads in MiXCR, one entry per CDR3 protein. The sample lists about 680,000 distinct CDR3 sequences; approximately 15% were seen once. Sequencing used memory CD4+ T cells from blood. The receptor set was obtained from a female donor in good health, serving as a healthy control.

This clonotype was found many times. The chain is built from TRBV7-3 and TRBJ2-5, with a possible D match to TRBD2 (5 bases). The V gene lost 1 base and the J gene lost 5 bases, with 17 bases spanning the gap. The CDR3 totals 16 residues. Looked up from germline, CDR1 is SGHTA and CDR2 is FQGTGA. As DNA, the CDR3 is TGTGCCAGCAGCTTAAATTATCCGGGCCCGGGGGAGACCCAGTACTTC. Encoded protein: CASSLNYPGPGETQYF. The entire variable domain, with the rest obtained from reference TRBV7-3 and TRBJ2-5, is as follows: GAGVSQTPSNKVTEKGKYVELRCDPISGHTALYWYRQSLGQGPEFLIYFQGTGAADDSGLPNDRFFAVRPEGSVSTLKIQRTERGDSAVYLCASSLNYPGPGETQYFGPGTRLLVL.

There are a few counts of this clonotype. This chain uses TRBV20-1 with TRBJ2-1; TRBD2 aligns across 10 bases. Germline V gene lookup returns CDR1 DFQATT and CDR2 SNEGSKA (reference sequence). Trimming took 0 bases from V and 3 from J; bases not matched to a gene: 2. This CDR3 is 15 amino acids long. The CDR3 nucleotides read TGCAGTGCTAGAGATCCTAGCGGGAGCTACAATGAGCAGTTCTTC. Its protein product is CSARDPSGSYNEQFF.

Ten or more counts support this clonotype. V and J are TRBV7-2 and TRBJ2-7, with D tentatively TRBD1 or TRBD2 (5 bases each). The CDR3 spans 13 residues. V shed 5 bases and J shed 0 bases, with 8 bases lying between them. CDR1 is SGHTA, CDR2 FQGNSA, per germline. The CDR3 here is CASSPGTSYEQYF. The CDR3 coding sequence is TGTGCCAGCAGCCCCGGGACCTCCTACGAGCAGTACTTC.

This clonotype was seen at least ten times. This chain joins TRBV20-1 and TRBJ1-2, with a weak D call TRBD1 (5 bases). The CDR3 totals 13 residues. CDR1 is DFQATT, CDR2 SNEGSKA, per germline (reference sequence). Trimming pared 3 bases from V and 0 bases from J, leaving 8 bases between. The CDR3 here is CSASKGPNYGYTF. In DNA form, the CDR3 reads TGCAGTGCTAGCAAGGGACCTAACTATGGCTACACCTTC.

A remark on this clonotype: It may be a read error: a sequence one base away is much more abundant. The rearrangement links TRBV5-6 to TRBJ1-5; tentative D call: TRBD1 (5 bases). The CDR3 loop spans 16 amino acids. V was clipped by 4 bases and J by 1 base, with 15 bases between them. Germline V gene lookup returns CDR1 SGHDT and CDR2 YYEEEE. The chain's CDR3 is CASSPRGMESNQPQHF. The CDR3 nucleotides read TGTGCCAGCAGCCCTCGGGGGATGGAGAGCAATCAGCCCCAGCATTTT.

In DNA form, the CDR3 reads TGCAGTGCTAGTAAGCAGGGAAGCTCTGGGGCCAACGTCCTGACTTTC. Translated, it gives CSASKQGSSGANVLTF. The rearrangement joins TRBV20-1 to TRBJ2-6, with TRBD1 as a possible D gene (5 bases). Germline CDR1 reads DFQATT; CDR2 reads SNEGSKA (reference sequence). V gave up 3 bases and J gave up 0 bases, with 12 bases separating them. The CDR3 runs 16 residues.

This clonotype was detected a few times. The chain links TRBV10-1 to TRBJ1-2; D call uncertain. This CDR3 has 16 residues. Trimming shortened V by 0 bases and J by 8 bases, and 19 bases separated the two germline ends. Germline V CDR1 and CDR2: WNHNN, SYGVQD (reference sequence). The CDR3, as DNA: TGCGCCAGCAGTGAGTCGAGGATTGGGTCTTTCGGCGGCTACACCTTC. Its protein is CASSESRIGSFGGYTF.

Many counts were recorded for this clonotype. The rearrangement links TRBV29-1 to TRBJ2-3; 12 positions agree with TRBD2. Losses at the gene ends were 1 base for V and 3 bases for J; bases not matched to a gene: 5. Germline V lookup: CDR1 SQVTM, CDR2 ANQGSEA. The CDR3 runs to 16 residues. The CDR3 is CSVEGRLAGATDTQYF. The CDR3 nucleotides are TGCAGCGTTGAAGGGAGACTAGCGGGGGCAACAGATACGCAGTATTTT.

The V call is TRBV6-1, the J call TRBJ1-5; D may be TRBD1 (6 bases). Between the trimmed V and J ends, which lost 7 bases and 3 bases, there was a span of 19 bases. Per germline, CDR1 MNHNS and CDR2 SASEGT. There are 16 residues in the CDR3. CDR3 sequence reads: CASITQGGRFNQPQHF. CDR3 nucleotide sequence: TGTGCCAGCATTACACAGGGAGGGAGGTTCAATCAGCCCCAGCATTTT.

There are many counts of this clonotype. The rearrangement joins TRBV4-2 to TRBJ2-7; 7 bases map to TRBD2. There are 16 residues in the CDR3. Germline V CDR1 and CDR2: LGHNA, YNFKEQ. V was pared by 2 bases and J by 1 base, with 8 bases of the junction left unmatched. The DNA of the CDR3 is TGTGCCAGCAGCCAAAGCCTAGCGGTCTCATCCTACGAGCAGTACTTC. It codes for CASSQSLAVSSYEQYF.

This clonotype was detected ten times or more. J is TRBJ2-2 and V is TRBV20-1; TRBD2 aligns across 10 bases. Trimming took 3 bases from V and 2 from J; bases not matched to a gene: 6. Germline V gene data show CDR1 as DFQATT and CDR2 as SNEGSKA (reference sequence). CDR3 length: 16 residues. The CDR3 coding sequence is TGCAGTGCTAGCTCAACTAGCGGGGTAAACACCGGGGAGCTGTTTTTT. It is translated as CSASSTSGVNTGELFF.

This chain connects TRBV6-1 to TRBJ1-1; the D gene is possibly TRBD1 (6 bases). This CDR3 comprises 14 residues. Germline CDR1 reads MNHNS; CDR2 reads SASEGT. The V end lost 5 bases, the J end lost 1 base, and 11 bases lay between the germline ends. CDR3 sequence (DNA): TGTGCCAGCAGTCAACTGACAGGGAACACTGAAGCTTTCTTT. Protein sequence: CASSQLTGNTEAFF.

The table lists this clonotype with many counts. This chain uses TRBV11-1 with TRBJ2-1; D not resolved. The CDR3 extends over 14 amino acids. Per germline, CDR1 SGHAT and CDR2 FQDESV (reference sequence). V was clipped by 1 base and J by 5 bases, with 9 bases between them. CDR3 coding DNA: TGTGCCAGCAGCTTAGTTGTCCACAACAATGAGCAGTTCTTC. Translation gives CASSLVVHNNEQFF.

The chain uses TRBV9 and TRBJ2-1, with D perhaps given as TRBD1 or TRBD2 (5 bases each). There are 16 residues in the CDR3. Trimming removed 0 bases at V and 4 bases at J, with 14 bases between. Germline V gene sequence: CDR1 SGDLS, CDR2 YYNGEE. The DNA for the CDR3 is TGTGCCAGCAGCGTAGTAGGGGACGGGGCTTACAATGAGCAGTTCTTC. This translates into CASSVVGDGAYNEQFF.

The genes are TRBV20-1 and TRBJ2-4; either TRBD1 or TRBD2 may fit D (5 bases each). With 3 bases removed from V and 0 bases from J, the gap between germline ends came to 21 bases. The germline CDR1 and CDR2 sequences are DFQATT and SNEGSKA (reference sequence). The CDR3 spans 18 residues. The CDR3 region is CSARLGTSQDLAKNIQYF. The CDR3 nucleotides read TGCAGTGCTAGGTTAGGGACGAGTCAAGACCTAGCCAAAAACATTCAGTACTTC.

This clonotype was observed a few times. The gene calls are TRBV5-1 and TRBJ2-7, with 10 bases lining up with TRBD1. This CDR3 is 14 amino acids long. J lost 6 bases, V lost 3 bases, and 6 bases had no gene match. From germline, CDR1 is SGHRS and CDR2 YFSETQ. The CDR3 DNA reads TGCGCCAGCAGCTGGACAGGGGGAACGGGCGAGCAGTACTTC. This codes for CASSWTGGTGEQYF.

This clonotype was observed a few times. The rearrangement joins TRBV7-3 to TRBJ1-1; maybe TRBD1 (6 bases). Trimming left V 2 bases short and J 4 bases short, with 17 bases between. The CDR3 runs 16 residues. Germline V gives CDR1 SGHTA, CDR2 FQGTGA. The CDR3 region is CASSLGGEGGGTEAFF. DNA of the CDR3: TGTGCCAGCAGCTTAGGTGGAGAGGGGGGCGGCACTGAAGCTTTCTTT.

This clonotype was seen a handful of times. The chain recombines TRBV20-1 with TRBJ2-1, with 14 positions matching TRBD2. The germline V gene has CDR1 DFQATT and CDR2 SNEGSKA (reference sequence). V dropped 3 bases and J dropped 7; count of bases not matched to a gene: 5. CDR3 length: 15 residues. The CDR3 loop is CSARLGLAGVNEQFF. The DNA for the CDR3 is TGCAGTGCTAGGTTGGGACTAGCGGGAGTAAATGAGCAGTTCTTC.

This clonotype was observed many times. CDR3 residues: CAISPGGGSLRQPQHF. CDR3 in DNA: TGTGCCATCAGTCCGGGTGGGGGATCCCTCCGGCAGCCCCAGCATTTT. V usage is TRBV10-3 and J usage is TRBJ1-5; D is perhaps TRBD1 (5 bases). The CDR3 is made up of 16 amino acids. The germline V and J ends were trimmed by 5 bases and 7 bases, with 21 bases remaining between them. Germline V CDR1 and CDR2: ENHRY, SYGVKD.

The chain joins TRBV9 to TRBJ2-1, with D possibly being TRBD1 (6 bases). The ends were cut back, 0 bases at V and 0 bases at J, with 10 bases in the middle. This CDR3 has 16 amino acids. In germline, CDR1 is SGDLS, CDR2 YYNGEE. CDR3 nucleotide sequence: TGTGCCAGCAGCGTAGGGGCACAGGGCTCCTACAATGAGCAGTTCTTC. It translates to CASSVGAQGSYNEQFF.

This clonotype was picked up a small number of times. The V and J genes are TRBV7-3 and TRBJ2-1; no clear D gene. CDR3 length: 13 residues. V gave up 4 bases and J gave up 8 bases, with 12 bases separating them. CDR1 and CDR2 from the germline V gene are SGHTA and FQGTGA. CDR3 DNA: TGTGCCAGCAGCTCGCAAGGTCCCGATGAGCAGTTCTTC. It specifies CASSSQGPDEQFF.

This clonotype was counted a few times. J is TRBJ2-7 and V is TRBV7-2; 7 bases fit TRBD1. Looked up from germline, CDR1 is SGHTA and CDR2 is FQGNSA. Trimming at V came to 5 bases and at J to 3 bases, leaving 13 bases not matched to a gene. This CDR3 region has 16 residues. The CDR3 here is CASSLYRDRIIYEQYF. CDR3 sequence (DNA): TGTGCCAGCAGCCTATATCGGGACAGAATAATCTACGAGCAGTACTTC.

There are a few counts of this clonotype. The genes are TRBV5-1 and TRBJ1-1; TRBD1 matches at 11 bases. Germline V CDR1 and CDR2: SGHRS, YFSETQ. The V and J ends lost 0 bases and 6 bases, in that order; junction bases with no gene match: 4. This CDR3 is built from 15 residues. CDR3 DNA sequence: TGCGCCAGCAGCTTGGCGGGACAGGGGGACCCTGAAGCTTTCTTT. Its translation is CASSLAGQGDPEAFF.

In this sample, this clonotype turned up many times. The rearrangement links TRBV7-2 to TRBJ2-1; 8 bases map to TRBD2. CDR1 and CDR2 from the germline V gene are SGHTA and FQGNSA. The CDR3 contains 14 residues. With V trimmed by 2 bases and J by 8 bases, 5 bases remained unmatched. CDR3: CASSLSAGGYEQFF. CDR3 nucleotide sequence: TGTGCCAGCAGCTTATCGGCGGGAGGCTATGAGCAGTTCTTC. Drawing the rest from reference TRBV7-2 and TRBJ2-1, the complete variable domain is GAGVSQSPSNKVTEKGKDVELRCDPISGHTALYWYRQSLGQGLEFLIYFQGNSAPDKSGLPSDRFSAERTGGSVSTLTIQRTQQEDSAVYLCASSLSAGGYEQFFGPGTRLTVL.

The rearrangement joins TRBV7-3 to TRBJ2-3; perhaps TRBD2 as D (6 bases). Germline V CDR1 and CDR2: SGHTA, FQGTGA. CDR3 length equals 14 residues. V was shortened by 5 bases and J by 4 bases, with 13 bases between the two germline ends. CDR3 nucleotides: TGTGCCAGCAGCCCCCGGGACTTTTCAGATACGCAGTATTTT. This gives the protein CASSPRDFSDTQYF.

This clonotype occurred a few times. The chain recombines TRBV7-9 with TRBJ2-7, with TRBD1 matching 7 bases. There are 14 residues in the CDR3. CDR1 is SEHNR and CDR2 is FQNEAQ in the germline V gene (reference sequence). The V gene end was trimmed by 3 bases and the J gene end by 5 bases; junction bases not matched to a gene: 7. CDR3 DNA: TGTGCCAGCAGCTTCAACCTCGACAGGGACGAGCAGTACTTC. It codes for CASSFNLDRDEQYF.

This clonotype occurred many times. The gene calls are TRBV27 and TRBJ2-6; D not resolved. This CDR3 contains 15 residues. V lost 3 bases, J lost 4 bases, and 10 bases lay in between. Per the germline V gene, CDR1 is MNHEY and CDR2 is SMNVEV (reference sequence). CDR3 loop: CASSFATLGANVLTF. As DNA, the CDR3 is TGTGCCAGCAGTTTTGCAACTTTGGGGGCCAACGTCCTGACTTTC.